This T cell receptor beta chain was identified during a study of neurological immune-mediated disorders. The germline CDR1 and CDR2 sequences are LGHDT and YNNKEL (reference sequence). The ends lost 0 bases at V and 7 bases at J; junction bases unmatched: 6. This CDR3 is 14 amino acids long. cDNA synthesis was performed by 5'RACE with 10-nucleotide random UMIs. TCRdb called the 5' RACE reads again in MiXCR, with one record for every CDR3 protein. The profile shows some 60,000 distinct CDR3 sequences, roughly 3.2% of them singletons. This clonotype was recorded a few times. A read error may explain this, as a much larger clone is one base away.

The sample was PBMCs. This TCR came from a young woman with multiple sclerosis. This chain connects TRBV3-1 to TRBJ2-7; 7 bases line up with TRBD1. CDR3 bases: TGTGCCAGCAGCCAAGATAACAGGGGTGAAGAGCAGTACTTC. Translation: CASSQDNRGEEQYF.